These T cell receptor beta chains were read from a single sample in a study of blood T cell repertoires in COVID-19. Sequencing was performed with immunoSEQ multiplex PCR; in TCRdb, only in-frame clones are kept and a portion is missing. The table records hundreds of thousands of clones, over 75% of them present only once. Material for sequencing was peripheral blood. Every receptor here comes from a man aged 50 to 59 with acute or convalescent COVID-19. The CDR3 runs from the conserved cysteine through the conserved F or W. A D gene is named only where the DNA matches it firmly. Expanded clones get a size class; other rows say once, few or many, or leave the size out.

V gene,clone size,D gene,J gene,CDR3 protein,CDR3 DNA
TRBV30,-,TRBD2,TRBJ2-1,CAWSMGWLAGGRSYNEQFF,TGTGCCTGGAGCATGGGGTGGCTAGCGGGGGGTCGCTCCTACAATGAGCAGTTCTTC
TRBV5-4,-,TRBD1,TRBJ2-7,CASSPGQGGPYEQYF,TGTGCCAGCAGCCCAGGACAGGGGGGCCCCTACGAGCAGTACTTC
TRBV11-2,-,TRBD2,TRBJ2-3,CASSWTSGGAADTQYF,TGTGCCAGCAGCTGGACTAGCGGGGGGGCGGCAGATACGCAGTATTTT
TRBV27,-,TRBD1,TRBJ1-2,CASSPRTGENGYTF,TGTGCCAGCAGTCCGAGGACAGGGGAAAATGGCTACACCTTC
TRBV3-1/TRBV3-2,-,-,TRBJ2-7,CASTPTEGMGEQYF,TGTGCCAGCACCCCAACGGAGGGGATGGGCGAGCAGTACTTC
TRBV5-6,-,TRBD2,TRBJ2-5,CASSFLTSGGTGETQYF,TGTGCCAGCAGCTTTCTGACTAGCGGGGGGACCGGGGAGACCCAGTACTTC
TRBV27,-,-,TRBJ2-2,CASSLFGGAGELFF,TGTGCCAGCAGTTTATTTGGAGGGGCCGGGGAGCTGTTTTTT
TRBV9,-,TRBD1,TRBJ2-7,CASGTGVSYEQYF,TGTGCCAGCGGTACAGGGGTCTCCTACGAGCAGTACTTC
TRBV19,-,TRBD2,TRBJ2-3,CATRERGRTDTQYF,TGTGCCACCAGGGAGCGGGGGCGTACAGATACGCAGTATTTT
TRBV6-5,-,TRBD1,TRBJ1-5,CATRNLQGNQPQHF,TGTGCCACCAGAAACCTACAGGGGAATCAGCCCCAGCATTTT
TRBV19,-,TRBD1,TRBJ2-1,CASSIGQGASYNEQFF,TGTGCCAGTAGTATAGGACAGGGGGCCTCCTACAATGAGCAGTTCTTC
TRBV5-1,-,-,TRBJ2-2,CASTPGSVNTGELFF,TGCGCCAGCACCCCCGGCAGCGTGAACACCGGGGAGCTGTTTTTT
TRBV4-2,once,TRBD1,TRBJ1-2,CASSQWDRGDYGYTF,TGTGCCAGCAGCCAGTGGGACAGGGGCGACTATGGCTACACCTTC
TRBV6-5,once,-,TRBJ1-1,CASTEWTEAFF,TGTGCCAGCACGGAGTGGACTGAAGCTTTCTTT
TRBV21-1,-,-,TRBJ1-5,CASSRKQGLNQPQHF,TGTGCCAGCAGCAGAAAACAGGGGCTCAATCAGCCCCAGCATTTT
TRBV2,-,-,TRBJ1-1,CASSADSPMNTEAFF,TGTGCCAGCAGTGCGGACAGTCCCATGAACACTGAAGCTTTCTTT
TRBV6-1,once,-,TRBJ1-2,CASSEEVRLYGYTF,TGTGCCAGCAGTGAAGAGGTCCGACTCTATGGCTACACCTTC
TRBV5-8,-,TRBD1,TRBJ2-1,CASGSAGGNEQFF,TGTGCCAGCGGCTCGGCAGGGGGCAATGAGCAGTTCTTC
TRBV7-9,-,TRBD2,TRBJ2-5,CASSPGTSGHEETQYF,TGTGCCAGCAGCCCGGGGACTAGCGGACACGAAGAGACCCAGTACTTC
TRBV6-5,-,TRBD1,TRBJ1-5,CASRGQKNQPQHF,TGTGCCAGCAGGGGACAGAAAAATCAGCCCCAGCATTTT
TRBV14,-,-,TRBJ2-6,CASSQDQGWANVLTF,TGTGCCAGCAGCCAAGACCAGGGCTGGGCCAACGTCCTGACTTTC
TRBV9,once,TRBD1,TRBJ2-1,CASNPYRQGLYNEQFF,TGTGCCAGCAATCCGTACAGACAGGGCCTGTACAATGAGCAGTTCTTC
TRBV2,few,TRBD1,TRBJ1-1,CASSGLRTGGIEAFF,TGTGCCAGCAGTGGGCTCAGGACAGGGGGAATTGAAGCTTTCTTT
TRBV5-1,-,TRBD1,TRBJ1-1,CASSLVIGTENTEAFF,TGCGCCAGCAGCTTGGTAATAGGGACAGAGAACACTGAAGCTTTCTTT
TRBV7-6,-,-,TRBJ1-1,CASSLDLGVGTEAFF,TGTGCCAGCAGCTTAGATCTAGGGGTAGGCACTGAAGCTTTCTTT
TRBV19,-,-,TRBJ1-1,CASSKWSAVGTEAFF,TGTGCCAGTAGTAAATGGTCCGCGGTCGGCACTGAAGCTTTCTTT
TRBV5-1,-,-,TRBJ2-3,CASSLAPDRISGDTQYF,TGCGCCAGCAGCTTGGCCCCGGACAGAATTTCTGGCGATACGCAGTATTTT
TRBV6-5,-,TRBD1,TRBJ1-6,CASSYDRANSPLHF,TGTGCCAGCAGTTACGACAGGGCCAATTCACCCCTCCACTTT
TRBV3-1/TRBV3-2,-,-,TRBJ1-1,CASSPLRQGNTEAFF,TGTGCCAGCAGCCCCCTAAGGCAGGGGAACACTGAAGCTTTCTTT
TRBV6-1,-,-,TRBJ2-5,CASSERAGDTAGTSRETQYF,TGTGCCAGCAGTGAAAGGGCGGGCGATACAGCCGGCACGTCCAGAGAGACCCAGTACTTC
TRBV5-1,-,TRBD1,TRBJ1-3,CASSPDTGQGIGNTIYF,TGCGCCAGCAGCCCTGACACGGGACAGGGGATCGGAAACACCATATATTTT
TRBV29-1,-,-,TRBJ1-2,CSVGGANYGYTF,TGCAGCGTTGGGGGGGCTAACTATGGCTACACCTTC
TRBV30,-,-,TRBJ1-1,CAWRGGGTEAFF,TGTGCCTGGAGGGGGGGAGGGACTGAAGCTTTCTTT
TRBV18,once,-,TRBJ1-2,CASSPSGEVYGYTF,TGTGCCAGCTCACCATCAGGGGAAGTGTATGGCTACACCTTC
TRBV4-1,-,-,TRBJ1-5,CASSQGTFSNQPQHF,TGCGCCAGCAGCCAGGGGACATTTAGCAATCAGCCCCAGCATTTT
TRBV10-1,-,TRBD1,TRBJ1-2,CASSPEQGALGYGYTF,TGCGCCAGCAGTCCGGAACAGGGGGCTCTCGGCTATGGCTACACCTTC
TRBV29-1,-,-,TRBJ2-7,CSVGGDPGHREQYF,TGCAGCGTTGGGGGAGATCCGGGACACAGGGAGCAGTACTTC
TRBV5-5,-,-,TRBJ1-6,CASSLAKSSYNSPLHF,TGTGCCAGCAGCTTGGCCAAGAGCTCCTATAATTCACCCCTCCACTTT
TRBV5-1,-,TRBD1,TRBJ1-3,CASTPNSGQGPGNTIYF,TGCGCCAGCACACCGAACTCGGGACAGGGACCTGGAAACACCATATATTTT
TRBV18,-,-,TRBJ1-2,CASSPEELHGYTF,TGTGCCAGCTCACCCGAAGAACTTCACGGCTACACCTTC
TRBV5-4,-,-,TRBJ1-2,CASSFDEINYGYTF,TGTGCCAGCAGCTTCGATGAGATCAACTATGGCTACACCTTC
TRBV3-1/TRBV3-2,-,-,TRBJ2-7,CASSQDVAYEQYF,TGTGCCAGCAGCCAAGATGTAGCCTACGAGCAGTACTTC
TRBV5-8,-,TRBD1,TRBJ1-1,CASSSHGTGFYTEAFF,TGTGCCAGCAGCTCTCACGGGACAGGCTTTTACACTGAAGCTTTCTTT
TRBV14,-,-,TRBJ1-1,CASSQVRQNTEAFF,TGTGCCAGCAGCCAAGTGAGACAGAACACTGAAGCTTTCTTT
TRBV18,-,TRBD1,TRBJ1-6,CASSPSVIVPHQGVGSPLHF,TGTGCCAGCTCACCATCTGTCATCGTCCCCCACCAGGGGGTCGGGTCACCCCTCCACTTT
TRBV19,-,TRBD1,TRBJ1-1,CASSIWRTGRNTEAFF,TGTGCCAGTAGTATATGGCGGACAGGTCGGAACACTGAAGCTTTCTTT
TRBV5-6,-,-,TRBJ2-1,CASSLAGAGWFEQFF,TGTGCCAGCAGCTTGGCGGGTGCGGGGTGGTTTGAGCAGTTCTTC
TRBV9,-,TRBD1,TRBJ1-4,CASSPGDSEKLFF,TGTGCCAGCAGCCCTGGGGACAGTGAAAAACTGTTTTTT
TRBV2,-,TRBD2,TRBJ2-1,CASSGGGGSYNEQFF,TGTGCCAGCAGCGGCGGGGGGGGATCCTACAATGAGCAGTTCTTC
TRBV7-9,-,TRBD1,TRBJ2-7,CASSWGQGGYEQYF,TGTGCCAGCAGCTGGGGACAGGGAGGGTACGAGCAGTACTTC
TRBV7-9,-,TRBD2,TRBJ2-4,CASSLGLAVAKNIQYF,TGTGCCAGCAGCTTAGGACTAGCGGTAGCCAAAAACATTCAGTACTTC
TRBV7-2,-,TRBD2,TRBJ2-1,CASSLGDYDNEQFF,TGTGCCAGCAGCCTAGGGGACTACGACAATGAGCAGTTCTTC
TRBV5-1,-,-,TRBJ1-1,CASSSQGRTEAFF,TGCGCCAGCAGCTCCCAGGGGCGGACTGAAGCTTTCTTT
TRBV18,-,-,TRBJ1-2,CASSPPTALLYTF,TGTGCCAGCTCACCACCGACAGCCCTCCTCTACACCTTC
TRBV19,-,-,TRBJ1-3,CASSMIRGSGNTIYF,TGTGCCAGTAGTATGATCCGGGGGTCTGGAAACACCATATATTTT
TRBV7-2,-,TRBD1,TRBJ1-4,CASSIRQGEGEKLFF,TGTGCCAGCAGCATCAGACAGGGGGAAGGTGAAAAACTGTTTTTT
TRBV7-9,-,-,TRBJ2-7,CASSLAAGISHEQYF,TGTGCCAGCAGCTTAGCCGCAGGGATCTCCCACGAGCAGTACTTC
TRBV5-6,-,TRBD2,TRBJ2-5,CASSSPGLQETQYF,TGTGCCAGCAGCTCCCCGGGACTACAAGAGACCCAGTACTTC
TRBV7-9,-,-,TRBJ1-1,CASSPQVLNTEAFF,TGTGCCAGCAGCCCTCAGGTTCTGAACACTGAAGCTTTCTTT